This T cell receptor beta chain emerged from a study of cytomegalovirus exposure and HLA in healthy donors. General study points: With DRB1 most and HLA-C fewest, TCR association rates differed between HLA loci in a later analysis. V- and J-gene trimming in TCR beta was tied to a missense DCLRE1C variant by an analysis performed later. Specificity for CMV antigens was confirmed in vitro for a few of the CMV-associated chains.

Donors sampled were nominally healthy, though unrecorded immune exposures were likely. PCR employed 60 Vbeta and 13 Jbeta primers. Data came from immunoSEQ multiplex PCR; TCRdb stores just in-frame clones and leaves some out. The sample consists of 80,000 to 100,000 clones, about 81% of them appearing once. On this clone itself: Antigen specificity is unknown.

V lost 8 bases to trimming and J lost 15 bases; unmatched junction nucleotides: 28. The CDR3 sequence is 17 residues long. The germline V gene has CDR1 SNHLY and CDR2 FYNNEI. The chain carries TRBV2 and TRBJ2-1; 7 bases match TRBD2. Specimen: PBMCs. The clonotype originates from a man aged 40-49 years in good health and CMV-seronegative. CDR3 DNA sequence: TGTGCCAGCGTCCCTAGAGCCAGCAGTGTTAAGGGGAGGGTGCGGTTCTTC. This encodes CASVPRASSVKGRVRFF. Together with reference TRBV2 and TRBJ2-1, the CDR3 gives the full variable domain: EPEVTQTPSHQVTQMGQEVILRCVPISNHLYFYWYRQILGQKVEFLVSFYNNEISEKSEIFDDQFSVERPDGSNFTLKIRSTKLEDSAMYFCASVPRASSVKGRVRFFGPGTRLTVL.